The source of this TCR beta chain is a study of T cell changes during pregnancy in multiple sclerosis. This clone counts as medium-sized (0.01 to 0.1%). The germline CDR1 and CDR2 sequences are MRHNA and SNTAGT. Trimming removed 6 bases from V and 0 bases from J, with 6 bases in between. The CDR3 is 13 residues long. Using immunoSEQ multiplex PCR, the repertoire was profiled, and TCRdb retains in-frame clones only, with some absent. The table shows approximately 53,000 clones, with around 87% occurring only once. This chain connects TRBV6-4 to TRBJ2-1; D ambiguous. The TCR was taken from a female donor in good health, enrolled as a control in a pregnancy study. This specimen was peripheral blood, taken after pregnancy. As DNA, the CDR3 is TGTGCCAGCAGCGGTAGCTCCTACAATGAGCAGTTCTTC. The encoded protein is CASSGSSYNEQFF.